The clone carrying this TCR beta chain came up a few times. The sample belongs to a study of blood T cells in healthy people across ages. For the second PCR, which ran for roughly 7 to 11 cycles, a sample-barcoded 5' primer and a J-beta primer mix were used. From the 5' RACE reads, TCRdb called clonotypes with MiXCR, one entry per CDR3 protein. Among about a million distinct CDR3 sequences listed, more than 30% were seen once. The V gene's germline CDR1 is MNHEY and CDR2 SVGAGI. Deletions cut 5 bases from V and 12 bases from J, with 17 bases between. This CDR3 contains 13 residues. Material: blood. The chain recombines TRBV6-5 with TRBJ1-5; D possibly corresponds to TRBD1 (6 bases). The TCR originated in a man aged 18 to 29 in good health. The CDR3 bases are TGTGCCAGCAGTAGAGGGCCAGGGGCTCTCCAGCATTTT. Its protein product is CASSRGPGALQHF.